This T cell receptor (beta chain) was obtained from a study of T-cell reconstitution after alpha-beta-depleted transplantation in children (TCRdb year 2016). At the level of the whole study: The study quantitatively tracked T-cell immune reconstitution after TCRalphabeta/CD19-depleted allogeneic hematopoietic cell transplantation in children using TCR repertoire profiling.

The CDR3 runs 14 residues from the cysteine to the phenylalanine. Only the CDR3 DNA is retained, 42 bases long and in frame from the first base. Trimmed from V: 5 bases; trimmed from J: 8 bases; junction bases lacking a gene match: 11. The germline V gene encodes CDR1 GTSNPN and CDR2 SVGIG (reference sequence). A word on this clonotype: The target of this receptor is not known. No per-base quality is available; no much larger clone lies one base away.

The library was built by means of PCR. Sequencing relied on an Illumina HiSeq 2500. To normalize quantification of the TCRbeta repertoire, the TCR libraries were built with molecular barcoding that relied on unique molecular identifiers. TCRdb redid the processing of the public reads, applying fastp at Q25 and MiXCR, and retained in-frame beta chains. Merged by CDR3 protein, the rows form single entries marked with the most common genes and DNA. Present in this sample are 200,000 to 300,000 distinct CDR3 sequences, about 11% of which were seen just once. 2.6% of the sample comes from the top ten. This specimen consisted of PBMCs from the stem cell graft donor, obtained from the stem cell graft. The chain uses TRBV30 and TRBJ2-1; TRBD2 lines up with 8 middle nucleotides. The clonotype comes from a human donor who donated a stem cell graft to a child with acute lymphoblastic leukemia. This receptor has the CDR3 CAWGRGGPADEQFF. The DNA reads as follows: TGTGCCTGGGGACGGGGGGGGCCCGCAGATGAGCAGTTCTTC.